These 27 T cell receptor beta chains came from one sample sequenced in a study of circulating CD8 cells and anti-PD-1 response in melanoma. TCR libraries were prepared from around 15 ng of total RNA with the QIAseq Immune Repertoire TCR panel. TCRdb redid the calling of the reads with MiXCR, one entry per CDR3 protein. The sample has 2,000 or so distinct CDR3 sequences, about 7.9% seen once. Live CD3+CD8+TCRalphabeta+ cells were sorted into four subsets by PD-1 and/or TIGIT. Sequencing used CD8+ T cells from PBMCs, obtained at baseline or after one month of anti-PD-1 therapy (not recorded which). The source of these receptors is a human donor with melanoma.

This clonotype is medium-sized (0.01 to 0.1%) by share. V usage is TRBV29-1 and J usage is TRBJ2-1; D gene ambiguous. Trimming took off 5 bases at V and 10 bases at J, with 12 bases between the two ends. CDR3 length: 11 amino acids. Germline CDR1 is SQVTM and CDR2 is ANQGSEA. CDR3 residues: CSVRRDGEQFF. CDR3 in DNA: TGCAGCGTTCGCCGTGACGGAGAGCAGTTCTTC.

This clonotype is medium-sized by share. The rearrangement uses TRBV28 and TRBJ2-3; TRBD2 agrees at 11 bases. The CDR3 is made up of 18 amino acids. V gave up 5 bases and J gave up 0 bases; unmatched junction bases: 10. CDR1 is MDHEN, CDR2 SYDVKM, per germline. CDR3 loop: CASSRGLAGGTSTDTQYF. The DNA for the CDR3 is TGTGCCAGCAGTCGAGGGCTAGCGGGGGGAACTAGCACAGATACGCAGTATTTT.

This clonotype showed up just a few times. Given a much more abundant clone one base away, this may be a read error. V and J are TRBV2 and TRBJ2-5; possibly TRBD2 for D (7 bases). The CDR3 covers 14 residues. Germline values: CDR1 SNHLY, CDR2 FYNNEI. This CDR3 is CASSRGAVQGTQYF. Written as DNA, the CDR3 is TGTGCCAGCAGTCGGGGGGCAGTACAAGGGACCCAGTACTTC.

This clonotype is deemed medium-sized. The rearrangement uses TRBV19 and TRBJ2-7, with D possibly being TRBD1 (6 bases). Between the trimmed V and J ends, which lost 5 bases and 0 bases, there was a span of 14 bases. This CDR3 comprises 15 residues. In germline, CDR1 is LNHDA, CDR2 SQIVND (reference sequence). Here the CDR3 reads CASSPGQKSSYEQYF. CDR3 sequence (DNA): TGTGCCAGTAGTCCCGGACAGAAGAGCTCCTACGAGCAGTACTTC.

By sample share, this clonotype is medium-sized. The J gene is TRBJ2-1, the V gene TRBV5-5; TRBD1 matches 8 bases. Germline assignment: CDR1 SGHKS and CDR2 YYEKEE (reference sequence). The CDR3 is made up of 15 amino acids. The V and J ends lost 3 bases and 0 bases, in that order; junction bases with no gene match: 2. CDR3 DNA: TGTGCCAGCAGCTGGACAGGGAGCTCCTACAATGAGCAGTTCTTC. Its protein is CASSWTGSSYNEQFF.

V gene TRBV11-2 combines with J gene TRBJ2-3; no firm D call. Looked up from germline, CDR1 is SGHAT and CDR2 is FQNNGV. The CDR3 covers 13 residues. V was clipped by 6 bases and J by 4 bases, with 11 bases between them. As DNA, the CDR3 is TGTGCCAGCAGAGGGCTGGGTGCAGATACGCAGTATTTT. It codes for CASRGLGADTQYF.

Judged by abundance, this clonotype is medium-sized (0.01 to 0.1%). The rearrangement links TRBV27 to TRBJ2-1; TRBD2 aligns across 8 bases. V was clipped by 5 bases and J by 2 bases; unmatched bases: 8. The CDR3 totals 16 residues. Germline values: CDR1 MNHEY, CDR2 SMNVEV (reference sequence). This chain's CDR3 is CASSDRSGGAYNEQFF. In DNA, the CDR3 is TGTGCCAGCAGTGACCGCAGCGGGGGCGCCTACAATGAGCAGTTCTTC.

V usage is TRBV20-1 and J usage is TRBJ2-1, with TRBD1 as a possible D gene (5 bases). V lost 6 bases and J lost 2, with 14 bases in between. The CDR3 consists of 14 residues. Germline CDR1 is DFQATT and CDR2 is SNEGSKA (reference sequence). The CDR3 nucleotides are TGCAGTGCGACCACGGAACAGGCCTACAATGAGCAGTTCTTC. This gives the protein CSATTEQAYNEQFF.

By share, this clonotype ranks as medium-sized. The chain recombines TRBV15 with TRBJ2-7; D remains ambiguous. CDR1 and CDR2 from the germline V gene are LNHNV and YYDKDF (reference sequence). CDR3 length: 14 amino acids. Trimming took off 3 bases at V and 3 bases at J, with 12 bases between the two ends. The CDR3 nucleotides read TGTGCCACCAGCAGTCTTGATCAAAGCTACGAGCAGTACTTC. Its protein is CATSSLDQSYEQYF.

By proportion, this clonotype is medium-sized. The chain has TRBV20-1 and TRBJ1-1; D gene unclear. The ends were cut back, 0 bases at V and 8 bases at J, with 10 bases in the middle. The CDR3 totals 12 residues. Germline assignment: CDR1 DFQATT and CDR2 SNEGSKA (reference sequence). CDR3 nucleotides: TGCAGTGCTAGAGAGGGGTCGGTAGAAGCTTTCTTT. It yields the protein CSAREGSVEAFF.

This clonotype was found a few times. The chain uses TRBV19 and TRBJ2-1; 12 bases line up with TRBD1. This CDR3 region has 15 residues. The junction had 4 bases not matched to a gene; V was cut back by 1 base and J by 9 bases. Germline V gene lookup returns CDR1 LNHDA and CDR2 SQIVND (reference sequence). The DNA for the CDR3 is TGTGCCAGTAGTATAGCGGGACAGGGGGCAAGTGAGCAGTTCTTC. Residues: CASSIAGQGASEQFF.

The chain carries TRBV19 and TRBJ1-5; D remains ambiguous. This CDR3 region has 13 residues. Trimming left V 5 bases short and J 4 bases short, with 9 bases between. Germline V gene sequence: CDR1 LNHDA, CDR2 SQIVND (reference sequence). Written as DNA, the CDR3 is TGTGCCAGTAGTTCGGCCAGTAATCAGCCCCAGCATTTT. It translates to CASSSASNQPQHF.

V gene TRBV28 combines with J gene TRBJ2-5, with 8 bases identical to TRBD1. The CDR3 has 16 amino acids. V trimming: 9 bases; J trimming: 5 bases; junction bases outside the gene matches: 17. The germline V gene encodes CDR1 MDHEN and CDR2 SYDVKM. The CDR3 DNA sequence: TGTGCCAGTAGTCCGGACAGGGAGGTCGTTGTGGAGACCCAGTACTTC. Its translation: CASSPDREVVVETQYF.

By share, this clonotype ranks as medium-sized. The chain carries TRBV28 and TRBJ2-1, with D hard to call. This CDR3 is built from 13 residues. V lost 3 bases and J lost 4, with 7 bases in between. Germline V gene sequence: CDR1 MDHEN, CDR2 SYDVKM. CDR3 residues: CASSFIKYNEQFF. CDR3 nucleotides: TGTGCCAGCAGTTTTATAAAATACAATGAGCAGTTCTTC.

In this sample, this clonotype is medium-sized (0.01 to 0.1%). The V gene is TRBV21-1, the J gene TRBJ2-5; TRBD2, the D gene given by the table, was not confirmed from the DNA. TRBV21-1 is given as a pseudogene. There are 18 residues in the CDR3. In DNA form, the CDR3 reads TGTGCCAGCAGCAAAGCGCCCACGGGGGGGACCTTTGGGGAGACCCAGTACTTC. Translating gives CASSKAPTGGTFGETQYF.

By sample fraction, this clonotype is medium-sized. This chain's CDR3 is CASTGENTGELFF. The CDR3 DNA reads TGTGCCAGCACAGGGGAGAACACCGGGGAGCTGTTTTTT. The J gene is TRBJ2-2, the V gene TRBV28; possible D gene TRBD1, 6 bases. Germline values: CDR1 MDHEN, CDR2 SYDVKM. Trimming took 7 bases from V and 1 from J, leaving 7 bases between them. The CDR3 extends over 13 amino acids.

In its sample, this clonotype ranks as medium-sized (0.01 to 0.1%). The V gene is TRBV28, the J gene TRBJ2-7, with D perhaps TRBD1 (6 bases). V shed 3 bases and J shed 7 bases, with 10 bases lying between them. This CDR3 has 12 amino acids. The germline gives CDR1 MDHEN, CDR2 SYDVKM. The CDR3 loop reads CASSFPGTEQYF. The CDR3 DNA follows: TGTGCCAGCAGTTTTCCGGGGACAGAGCAGTACTTC. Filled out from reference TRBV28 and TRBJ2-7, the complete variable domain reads DVKVTQSSRYLVKRTGEKVFLECVQDMDHENMFWYRQDPGLGLRLIYFSYDVKMKEKGDIPEGYSVSREKKERFSLILESASTNQTSMYLCASSFPGTEQYFGPGTRLTVT.

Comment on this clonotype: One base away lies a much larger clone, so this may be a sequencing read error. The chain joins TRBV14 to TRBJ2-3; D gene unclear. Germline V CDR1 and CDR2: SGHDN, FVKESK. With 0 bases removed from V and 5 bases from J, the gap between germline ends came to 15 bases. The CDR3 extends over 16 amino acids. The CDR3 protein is CASSQEQSPRKDTQYF. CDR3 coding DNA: TGTGCCAGCAGCCAAGAACAGAGTCCCCGAAAAGATACGCAGTATTTT.

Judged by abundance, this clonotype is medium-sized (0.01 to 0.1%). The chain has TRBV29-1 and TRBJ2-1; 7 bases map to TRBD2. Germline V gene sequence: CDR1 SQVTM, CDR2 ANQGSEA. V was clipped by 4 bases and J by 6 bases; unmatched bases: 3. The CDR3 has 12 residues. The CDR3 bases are TGCAGCGTTGGGGAGGGTGGCAATGAGCAGTTCTTC. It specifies CSVGEGGNEQFF.

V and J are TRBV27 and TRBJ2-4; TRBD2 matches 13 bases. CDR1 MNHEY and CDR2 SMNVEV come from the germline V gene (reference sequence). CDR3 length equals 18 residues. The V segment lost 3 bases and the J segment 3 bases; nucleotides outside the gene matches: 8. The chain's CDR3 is CASSFWTSGGLDKNIQYF. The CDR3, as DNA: TGTGCCAGCAGTTTCTGGACTAGCGGGGGACTTGACAAAAACATTCAGTACTTC.

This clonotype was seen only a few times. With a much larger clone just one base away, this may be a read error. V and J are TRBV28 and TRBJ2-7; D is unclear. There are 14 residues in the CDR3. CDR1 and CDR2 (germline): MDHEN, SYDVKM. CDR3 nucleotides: TGTGCCAGCAGTCCCCTCAGGACCTCCTACGAGCAGCACTTC. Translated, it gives CASSPLRTSYEQHF. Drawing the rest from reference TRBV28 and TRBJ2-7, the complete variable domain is DVKVTQSSRYLVKRTGEKVFLECVQDMDHENMFWYRQDPGLGLRLIYFSYDVKMKEKGDIPEGYSVSREKKERFSLILESASTNQTSMYLCASSPLRTSYEQHFGPGTRLTVT.

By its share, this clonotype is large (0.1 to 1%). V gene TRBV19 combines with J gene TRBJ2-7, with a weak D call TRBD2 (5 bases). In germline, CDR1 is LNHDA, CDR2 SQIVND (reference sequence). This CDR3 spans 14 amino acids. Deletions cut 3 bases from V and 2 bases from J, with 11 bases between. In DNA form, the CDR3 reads TGTGCCAGTAGTATCTTAGGAGGTCCCTACGAGCAGTACTTC. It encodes CASSILGGPYEQYF.

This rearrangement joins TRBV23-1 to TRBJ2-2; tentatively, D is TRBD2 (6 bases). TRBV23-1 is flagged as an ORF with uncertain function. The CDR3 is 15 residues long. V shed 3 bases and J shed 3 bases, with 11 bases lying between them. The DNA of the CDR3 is TGCGCCAGCAGTCATCAGGGACTGTACACCGGGGAGCTGTTTTTT. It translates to CASSHQGLYTGELFF.

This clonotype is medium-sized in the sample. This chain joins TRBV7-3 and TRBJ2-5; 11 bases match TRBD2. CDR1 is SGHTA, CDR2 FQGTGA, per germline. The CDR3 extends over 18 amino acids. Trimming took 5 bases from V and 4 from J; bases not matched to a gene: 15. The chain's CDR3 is CASSPFLAGGPDGETQYF. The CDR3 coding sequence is TGTGCCAGCAGCCCATTCCTAGCGGGAGGTCCGGACGGAGAGACCCAGTACTTC.

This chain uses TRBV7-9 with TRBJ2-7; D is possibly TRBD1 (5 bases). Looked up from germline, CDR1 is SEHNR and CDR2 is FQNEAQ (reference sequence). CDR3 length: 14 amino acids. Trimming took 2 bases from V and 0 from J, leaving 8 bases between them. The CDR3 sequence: CASSLTDSSYEQYF. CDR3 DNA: TGTGCCAGCAGCTTAACAGACAGCTCCTACGAGCAGTACTTC.

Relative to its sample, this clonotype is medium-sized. The CDR3 here is CASRIRDRMLYEQYF. CDR3 nucleotides: TGTGCCAGCAGAATCCGGGACAGGATGCTTTACGAGCAGTACTTC. The chain is built from TRBV7-2 and TRBJ2-7, with 8 bases aligning to TRBD1. Trimming cost V 6 bases and J 4 bases; bases outside gene matches: 11. This CDR3 spans 15 amino acids. CDR1 is SGHTA, CDR2 FQGNSA, per germline.

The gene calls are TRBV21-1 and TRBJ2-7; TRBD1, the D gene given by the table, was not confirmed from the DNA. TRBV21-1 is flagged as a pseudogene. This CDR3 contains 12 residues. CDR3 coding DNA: TGTGCCAGCAGCAAGACAGGGGACGAGCAGTACTTC. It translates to CASSKTGDEQYF.